This T cell receptor beta chain was retrieved from a study of vaccination effects on CD4 cells after COVID-19. For this clone: The antigen is undetermined.

Within the ViraFEST assay, antigen-specific CD4+ T cells underwent expansion with viral peptide pools prior to sequencing. Following culture for nine to ten days, CD4+ T cells were isolated. All vaccine recipients tested negative for nucleocapsid antibodies and had never contracted SARS-CoV-2 infection. Days 3 and 7 saw half the medium replaced with IL-2 medium. The CDR3 contains 15 residues. V lost 6 bases, J lost 4 bases, and 15 bases lay in between. Germline lookup yields CDR1 KGHSH and CDR2 LQKENI. Sequencing used immunoSEQ multiplex PCR; TCRdb keeps in-frame clones, though not all of them. There are under 45,000 clones in the sample; roughly 70% occur only once, and under 30% lies in the top ten. Whole-study results and caveats: At late timepoints after vaccination, vaccine- and infection-induced clones shrank markedly.

The material sequenced was CD4+ T cells from PBMCs cultured with HCoV-OC43 spike peptides, taken before COVID-19 vaccination. Subset here: HCoV-OC43 spike overlapping peptide pool stimulation. The rearrangement joins TRBV18 to TRBJ2-2; D perhaps matches TRBD2 (5 bases). The TCR sequence derives from a human donor who received a COVID-19 vaccine. The CDR3 is CASSPNSRGTGELFF. As DNA, the CDR3 is TGTGCCAGCTCGCCGAACAGCCGGGGCACCGGGGAGCTGTTTTTT.